Below are 14 T cell receptor beta chains sequenced from a single sample in a study of beta chain features in type 1 diabetes (dated by TCRdb to the late 2010s). The library was generated by the immunoSEQ multiplex PCR assay. All of the isolated RNA was reverse transcribed with the High Capacity cDNA Reverse Transcription Kit, so expressed TCRB transcripts were sequenced. TCRdb mirrors the immuneACCESS table, restricted to in-frame sequences. Some clones are absent from its copies; in checked studies, under half trace to an unresolved V gene, and the reason for the others is unknown. A total of roughly 310,000 clones appear in this sample, approximately 9.9% of them only once. The ten largest clones add up to more than 0.015% of the sample. The sample taken for sequencing was naive CD4+ T cells from blood. The cell subset or site label for this specimen denotes: true naive CD4+ T cells. The source of these receptors is a woman aged 25 to 39 in good health.

Only a few counts were recorded for this clone. The CDR3 DNA sequence: TGTGCCACCAGCAGCCCGATGGGGCTAGCGGGAGGGCCCGGGGAGCTGTTTTTT. As protein: CATSSPMGLAGGPGELFF. This chain links TRBV15 with TRBJ2-2; 12 nucleotides agree with TRBD2. V was pared by 3 bases and J by 6 bases, with 11 bases of the junction left unmatched. CDR1 and CDR2 from the germline V gene are LNHNV and YYDKDF (reference sequence). This CDR3 region has 18 residues.

This clone has only a few counts. This chain connects TRBV28 to TRBJ2-1; 9 nucleotides line up with TRBD1. Germline loops: CDR1 MDHEN, CDR2 SYDVKM. The CDR3 has 16 amino acids. Trimming cost V 4 bases and J 4 bases; bases outside gene matches: 8. The CDR3 loop is CASSSYTGQGYNEQFF. CDR3 sequence (DNA): TGTGCCAGCAGTTCGTACACGGGACAGGGTTACAATGAGCAGTTCTTC.

The rearrangement uses TRBV7-2 and TRBJ2-1; 13 nucleotides align to TRBD2. The CDR3 runs to 19 residues. J lost 0 bases, V lost 3 bases, and 8 bases had no gene match. Germline CDR1 is SGHTA and CDR2 is FQGNSA. The CDR3 sequence is CASSFRTSGSDGSYNEQFF. The CDR3 nucleotides are TGTGCCAGCAGCTTCCGGACTAGCGGGAGCGATGGCTCCTACAATGAGCAGTTCTTC.

The chain is built from TRBV29-1 and TRBJ2-1, with TRBD1 as a possible D gene (6 bases). The CDR3 is 15 amino acids. Germline V lookup: CDR1 SQVTM, CDR2 ANQGSEA. With 1 base removed from V and 3 bases from J, the gap between germline ends came to 13 bases. CDR3 loop: CSVEVRRTVYNEQFF. The CDR3 DNA sequence: TGCAGCGTTGAAGTTCGGCGGACAGTCTACAATGAGCAGTTCTTC.

In DNA, the CDR3 is TGTGCCAGCAGCTTAGCCGCCGGAGGGCCGCGCAGCGGAAAACTGTTTTTT. Translated: CASSLAAGGPRSGKLFF. This sequence joins TRBV7-2 and TRBJ1-4; no firm D call. With 0 bases removed from V and 10 bases from J, the gap between germline ends came to 21 bases. Germline lookup yields CDR1 SGHTA and CDR2 FQGNSA. This CDR3 contains 17 residues.

The chain joins TRBV18 to TRBJ2-5, with D tentatively TRBD1 (6 bases). The germline V gene has CDR1 KGHSH and CDR2 LQKENI. The ends were cut back, 2 bases at V and 3 bases at J, with 10 bases in the middle. The CDR3 length is 14 residues. The CDR3 protein is CASSPESGEETQYF. The CDR3 nucleotides read TGTGCCAGCTCACCAGAGTCAGGGGAAGAGACCCAGTACTTC.

The chain uses TRBV7-2 and TRBJ2-3, with 11 positions matching TRBD2. V lost 6 bases and J lost 4; bases outside the gene matches: 6. CDR3 length equals 15 residues. The germline CDR1 and CDR2 sequences are SGHTA and FQGNSA. This CDR3 reads CASRQTSGSADTQYF. CDR3 in DNA: TGTGCCAGCAGGCAAACTAGCGGGAGTGCAGATACGCAGTATTTT.

Details on this clone: Other DNA sequences of this sample code for an identical CDR3. The CDR3 sequence: CASSVAQGSYEQYF. As DNA, the CDR3 is TGTGCCAGCAGCGTAGCACAGGGCTCCTACGAGCAGTACTTC. V is TRBV9 and J is TRBJ2-7; possible D gene TRBD1, 6 bases. The CDR3 length is 14 residues. With 0 bases removed from V and 0 bases from J, the gap between germline ends came to 7 bases. Germline CDR1 SGDLS, CDR2 YYNGEE.

Only a few counts were recorded for this clone. The junction does not match germline at one end; this may be a read error. The chain carries TRBV7-7 and TRBJ2-3; possible D gene TRBD2, 6 bases. This CDR3 has 14 residues. Germline V gene data show CDR1 as SSHAT and CDR2 as FNYEAQ (reference sequence). In DNA form, the CDR3 reads TGTGCTAGCAGCCCAGCGGGTCGCACAGATACGCAGTATTTT. Its translation: CASSPAGRTDTQYF.

This clone was counted a few times. The chain has TRBV2 and TRBJ2-2; 7 bases map to TRBD2. There are 16 residues in the CDR3. V dropped 4 bases and J dropped 2; count of bases not matched to a gene: 7. Germline values: CDR1 SNHLY, CDR2 FYNNEI. CDR3 bases: TGTGCCAGCAGTGGGGAGTGGGAGGGAAACACCGGGGAGCTGTTTTTT. As protein: CASSGEWEGNTGELFF.

This clone has more than one count but fewer than ten. The J gene is TRBJ2-1, the V gene TRBV29-1; 16 bases align to TRBD2. The CDR3 is 18 amino acids. The germline CDR1 and CDR2 sequences are SQVTM and ANQGSEA. V lost 6 bases and J lost 6; bases outside the gene matches: 14. CDR3 sequence (DNA): TGCAGCGTGGACTCCGGGACTAGCGGGAGGGCCAGCTTCAATGAGCAGTTCTTC. This encodes CSVDSGTSGRASFNEQFF.

V is TRBV6-1 and J is TRBJ2-3, with a tentative D call TRBD2 (5 bases). Germline V CDR1 and CDR2: MNHNS, SASEGT. The CDR3 spans 14 residues. The germline V and J ends were trimmed by 6 bases and 6 bases, with 16 bases remaining between them. The CDR3: CASSGVEGVDTQYF. Here the CDR3 DNA reads TGTGCCAGCAGCGGCGTCGAGGGTGTCGATACGCAGTATTTT.

This clone has a handful of counts. This chain joins TRBV7-9 and TRBJ1-2; D perhaps matches TRBD1 (5 bases). The V end was cut by 5 bases, the J end by 4 bases, with 11 bases between. The CDR3 spans 13 residues. Per the germline V gene, CDR1 is SEHNR and CDR2 is FQNEAQ (reference sequence). The CDR3 spells CASSVIDSYGYTF. The CDR3 region has the DNA TGTGCCAGCAGCGTAATAGACAGCTATGGCTACACCTTC.

In its sample, this clone was seen a few times. The V gene is TRBV5-4, the J gene TRBJ2-1, with TRBD2 matching 11 bases. Germline values: CDR1 SGHNT, CDR2 YYREEE (reference sequence). The CDR3 has 16 residues. The CDR3 coding sequence is TGTGTCGTAGCGGGAGGGGATAGGGTAGGCTACAATGAGCAGTTCTTC. This encodes CVVAGGDRVGYNEQFF.